A selection of T cell receptor beta chains follows, all from one sample in a study of vaccination and CD4 T cells after COVID-19. The antigens these receptors bind are not known. TCRdb fed the PCR reads into MiXCR, producing one record per CDR3 protein. This sample has 14,000 to 15,000 distinct CDR3 sequences, with 35% to 50% found just once. The sample taken for sequencing was CD4+ T cells from blood, cultured in vitro. All receptors derive from a human donor who had recovered from COVID-19. CDR3s include the opening cysteine and the closing phenylalanine or tryptophan. The D gene is left open where the match is weak. Rows give clone size only sometimes, using once, few, many, or a class for an expanded clone.

>TRBJ2-2|.|.|TRBV5-1
TGCGCCAGCAGCATCCAGACAGGCGCGAACACCGGGGAGCTGTTTTTT
CASSIQTGANTGELFF
>TRBJ1-2|.|.|TRBV27
TGTGCCAGCAGACGGCCGGGACCCAAGGAGGGCTACACCTTC
CASRRPGPKEGYTF
>TRBJ2-5|TRBD1|.|TRBV27
TGTGCCAGCAGACCGGGACAGGGGATAGGGACCCAGTACTTC
CASRPGQGIGTQYF
>TRBJ2-5|TRBD1|.|TRBV6-1
TGTGCCAGCAGTGACCGGACAGGGATGGAGACCCAGTACTTC
CASSDRTGMETQYF
>TRBJ1-6|.|.|TRBV4-1
TGCGCCAGCAGCCAAGCTACGGATTCCCGACGACCAAATTCACCCCTCCACTTT
CASSQATDSRRPNSPLHF
>TRBJ1-5|.|.|TRBV5-8
TGTGCCAGCAGCCACCCCCGGGGCAATCAGCCCCAGCATTTT
CASSHPRGNQPQHF
>TRBJ2-7|.|.|TRBV6-1
TGTGCCAGCAGCGTTACACTGTACGAGCAGTACTTC
CASSVTLYEQYF
>TRBJ2-1|TRBD2|.|TRBV19
TGTGCCAGTAGTATAGTTGGGACTAGCGTTTCCTACAATGAGCAGTTCTTC
CASSIVGTSVSYNEQFF
>TRBJ2-3|TRBD2|few|TRBV7-8
TGTGCCAGCAGCCCGCTAGCGGGGGGGCCAGGGGGGACAGATACGCAGTATTTT
CASSPLAGGPGGTDTQYF
>TRBJ2-5|.|few|TRBV15
TGTGCCACCAGCGCCGTTCAAGAGACCCAGTACTTC
CATSAVQETQYF
>TRBJ2-7|.|.|TRBV12-3/TRBV12-4
TGTGCCAGCAGCAAGGCGGTCCCGGGAGTGTACGAGCAGTACTTC
CASSKAVPGVYEQYF
>TRBJ2-5|TRBD2|few|TRBV7-2
TGTGCCAGCAGCTTATCCGGCGGGGGGGAGGAGACCCAGTACTTC
CASSLSGGGEETQYF
>TRBJ1-6|.|few|TRBV6-1
TGTGCCAGCAGCAAAGCCGGGACGCGGGATTCACCCCTCCACTTT
CASSKAGTRDSPLHF
>TRBJ1-1|.|.|TRBV12-3/TRBV12-4
TGTGCCAGCAGTTTCGTCCGGGACGGGGAAGCTTTCTTT
CASSFVRDGEAFF
>TRBJ1-1|.|.|TRBV29-1
TGCAGCGTTGAACGGGGGATGGTAACAGCTTTCTTT
CSVERGMVTAFF
>TRBJ1-5|.|few|TRBV27
TGTGCCAGCAGTTCCAACGGGGCTAGCAATCAGCCCCAGCATTTT
CASSSNGASNQPQHF
>TRBJ1-1|.|few|TRBV30
TGTGCCTGGGTTTCCGGGGGGACTGAAGCTTTCTTT
CAWVSGGTEAFF
>TRBJ1-5|.|.|TRBV7-2
TGTGCCAGCAGCGCGCAGGGATCTGGCAATCAGCCCCAGCATTTT
CASSAQGSGNQPQHF
>TRBJ1-1|TRBD1|few|TRBV6-2/TRBV6-3
TGTGCCAGCAGAAAGACAGGGATGAACACTGAAGCTTTCTTT
CASRKTGMNTEAFF
>TRBJ1-1|.|.|TRBV7-2
TGTGCCAGCAGTCTACAGGGTTGGAACACTGAAGCTTTCTTT
CASSLQGWNTEAFF
>TRBJ1-6|TRBD1|few|TRBV6-1
TGTGCCAGCAGGGCCCGGGACAGAACTAATTCACCCCTCCACTTT
CASRARDRTNSPLHF